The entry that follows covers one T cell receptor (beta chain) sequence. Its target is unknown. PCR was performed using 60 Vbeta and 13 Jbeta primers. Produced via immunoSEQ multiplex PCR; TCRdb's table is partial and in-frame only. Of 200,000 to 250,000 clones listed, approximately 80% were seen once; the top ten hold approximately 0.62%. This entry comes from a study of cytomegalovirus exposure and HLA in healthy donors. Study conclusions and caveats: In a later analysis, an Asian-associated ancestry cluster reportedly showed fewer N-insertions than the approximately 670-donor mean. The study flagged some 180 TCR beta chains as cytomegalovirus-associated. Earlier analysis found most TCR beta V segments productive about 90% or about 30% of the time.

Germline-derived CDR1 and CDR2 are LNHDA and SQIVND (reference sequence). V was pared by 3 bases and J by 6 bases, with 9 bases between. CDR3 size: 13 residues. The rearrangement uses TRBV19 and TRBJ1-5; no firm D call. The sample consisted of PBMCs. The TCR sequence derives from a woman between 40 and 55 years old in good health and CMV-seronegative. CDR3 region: CASSMSYGQPQHF. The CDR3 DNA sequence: TGTGCCAGTAGTATGAGTTACGGTCAGCCCCAGCATTTT.